The entry below gives a single TCR beta chain sequence along with its context. Germline CDR1 SNHLY, CDR2 FYNNEI. Trimming pared 2 bases from V and 4 bases from J, leaving 11 bases between. The CDR3 has 14 residues. The TCR beta CDR3 regions underwent amplification from RNA transcripts. Scientists carried out first-round RT-PCR using HTBI primers and then a second-round multiplex PCR. TCRdb reprocessed the multiplex PCR reads via MiXCR and lists one record per CDR3 protein. The table lists around 400,000 distinct CDR3 sequences, about a sixth of them singletons. This sample stems from a study of Graves' ophthalmopathy and Graves' hyperthyroidism.

This sequence was found in a woman younger than 35 with Graves' ophthalmopathy. The specimen sequenced was peripheral blood. This chain connects TRBV2 to TRBJ1-2, with a possible D match to TRBD1 (6 bases). This CDR3 reads CASSERGTSYGYTF. CDR3 sequence (DNA): TGTGCCAGCAGTGAAAGGGGGACATCCTATGGCTACACCTTC.